These T cell receptor beta chains were read from a single sample in a study of regulatory T cells in long-lasting Graves disease. Using its own MiXCR run on the multiplex PCR reads, TCRdb lists one record per CDR3 protein. Among about 660,000 distinct CDR3 sequences listed, about 30% were seen once. The sample consisted of peripheral blood mononuclear cells (PBMCs), taken when the disease was refractory, from a patient treated with antithyroid drugs. These receptor sequences come from a female donor with Graves disease. The CDR3 runs from the conserved cysteine through the conserved F or W. A D gene is named only where the DNA matches it firmly. Clone size is stated in some rows and not others, as once, few, many or a class when expanded.

V gene: TRBV12-3/TRBV12-4
clone size: .
J gene: TRBJ1-6
D gene: TRBD1
CDR3 protein: CASSSDRGPLHF
CDR3 DNA: TGTGCCAGCAGTTCGGACAGGGGACCCCTCCACTTT

V gene: TRBV28
clone size: .
J gene: TRBJ1-6
D gene: TRBD1
CDR3 protein: CAGSYPDGGQGHSYNSPLHF
CDR3 DNA: TGTGCCGGCAGTTACCCCGATGGAGGACAGGGACACTCCTATAATTCACCCCTCCACTTT

V gene: TRBV6-5
clone size: few
J gene: TRBJ1-5
D gene: .
CDR3 protein: CASSLRGAVNQPQHF
CDR3 DNA: TGTGCCAGCAGTTTAAGGGGGGCCGTCAATCAGCCCCAGCATTTT

V gene: TRBV20-1
clone size: few
J gene: TRBJ1-5
D gene: .
CDR3 protein: CSALANSNQPQHF
CDR3 DNA: TGCAGTGCTCTTGCTAACAGCAATCAGCCCCAGCATTTT

V gene: TRBV11-1
clone size: few
J gene: TRBJ2-5
D gene: TRBD2
CDR3 protein: CASSSNLREGRETQYF
CDR3 DNA: TGTGCCAGCAGCTCTAATCTGCGGGAGGGCCGGGAGACCCAGTACTTC

V gene: TRBV29-1
clone size: few
J gene: TRBJ1-2
D gene: .
CDR3 protein: CSVEEGRGDGGYTF
CDR3 DNA: TGCAGCGTTGAAGAAGGACGGGGGGACGGCGGCTACACCTTC

V gene: TRBV2
clone size: few
J gene: TRBJ2-2
D gene: TRBD2
CDR3 protein: CASIAGVLNTGELFF
CDR3 DNA: TGTGCCAGCATTGCGGGAGTGTTGAACACCGGGGAGCTGTTTTTT

V gene: TRBV29-1
clone size: few
J gene: TRBJ2-7
D gene: TRBD2
CDR3 protein: CSAKGASGRASGSYEQYF
CDR3 DNA: TGCAGCGCCAAAGGAGCTAGCGGGAGGGCCTCCGGCTCCTACGAGCAGTACTTC

V gene: TRBV7-9
clone size: .
J gene: TRBJ2-7
D gene: .
CDR3 protein: CASSLGRLGDIYEQYF
CDR3 DNA: TGTGCCAGCAGCTTAGGCAGGTTGGGGGACATCTACGAGCAGTACTTC

V gene: TRBV27
clone size: few
J gene: TRBJ2-7
D gene: .
CDR3 protein: CASRFYFPRRGSNYEQYF
CDR3 DNA: TGTGCCAGCAGGTTTTATTTTCCGCGTCGGGGATCAAACTACGAGCAGTACTTC

V gene: TRBV9
clone size: .
J gene: TRBJ1-1
D gene: .
CDR3 protein: CASSVDMGGRNTEAFF
CDR3 DNA: TGTGCCAGCAGCGTAGACATGGGGGGCAGGAACACTGAAGCTTTCTTT

V gene: TRBV6-1
clone size: .
J gene: TRBJ2-3
D gene: TRBD2
CDR3 protein: CASSEAGAPDTQYF
CDR3 DNA: TGTGCCAGCAGCGAAGCGGGAGCCCCAGATACGCAGTATTTT

V gene: TRBV27
clone size: few
J gene: TRBJ2-7
D gene: .
CDR3 protein: CASGSGTPPFHEQYF
CDR3 DNA: TGTGCCAGCGGTTCGGGTACACCCCCTTTCCACGAGCAGTACTTC

V gene: TRBV28
clone size: few
J gene: TRBJ1-2
D gene: .
CDR3 protein: CASIQGFDGYTF
CDR3 DNA: TGTGCCAGCATACAGGGTTTCGATGGCTACACCTTC

V gene: TRBV6-5
clone size: many
J gene: TRBJ1-1
D gene: TRBD1
CDR3 protein: CASSSRSGGRTEAFF
CDR3 DNA: TGTGCCAGCAGTTCAAGATCAGGGGGTCGCACTGAAGCTTTCTTT

V gene: TRBV18
clone size: .
J gene: TRBJ2-7
D gene: .
CDR3 protein: CASTPGGASHEQYF
CDR3 DNA: TGTGCCAGCACCCCTGGGGGGGCGTCCCACGAGCAGTACTTC